This T cell receptor beta chain appears in the sequencing data of a study of blood T cells in healthy people across ages. Together with a sample-barcoded 5' primer, a J-beta primer mix was included in a second PCR lasting roughly 6 to 12 cycles. TCRdb redid the calling of the 5' RACE reads with MiXCR, one entry per CDR3 protein. Here the sample spans 1.5 million or so distinct CDR3 sequences, approximately 40% being singletons. Study-level results: Per million T cells, TCR beta diversity dropped roughly linearly as age increased. Fewer expanded clones and more diversity marked long-lived versus aged donors. Naive T cell percentage showed a strong correlation with the diversity of TCR beta.

They isolated at least 6.5 million PBMCs from each sample. Concerning this clonotype: Its antigen is still unknown.

Sample: blood. The source is a woman aged 18-29 years in good health.

The CDR3 sequence is CASSRYYQETQYF. The CDR3 DNA reads as TGTGCCAGCAGCCGGTATTACCAAGAGACCCAGTACTTC. The V and J genes are TRBV5-5 and TRBJ2-5; D gene unclear. Germline values: CDR1 SGHKS, CDR2 YYEKEE (reference sequence). The CDR3 length is 13 residues. Trimming took off 4 bases at V and 0 bases at J, with 7 bases between the two ends.